Following are 20 T cell receptor beta chains from one sample sequenced in a study of T-cell memory formation after mild COVID-19. TCRdb ran MiXCR on the 5' RACE reads and lists one entry per CDR3 protein. This table has about 360,000 distinct CDR3 sequences, around 15% appearing once. Sequenced: PBMCs or a T cell subset sorted from them (not recorded which). The receptors shown here come from a young man who had mild COVID-19 (a few samples of this study predate the infection). Cell type and time point are not known.

This clonotype was seen a handful of times. The chain recombines TRBV5-1 with TRBJ2-3, with TRBD2 as a possible D gene (5 bases). The germline V and J ends were trimmed by 5 bases and 2 bases, with 9 bases remaining between them. CDR3 size: 13 residues. Germline CDR1 is SGHRS and CDR2 is YFSETQ. Here the CDR3 DNA reads TGCGCCAGCAGGTGGACTTTCACAGATACGCAGTATTTT. Translating it yields CASRWTFTDTQYF.

This clonotype came up a few times. The J gene is TRBJ2-5, the V gene TRBV12-3 or TRBV12-4, with 13 nucleotides matching TRBD2. The trim removed 6 bases at V and 4 bases at J, leaving 11 bases unmatched. The CDR3 is made up of 17 amino acids. CDR3 sequence: CASSAGTSGAARETQYF. The CDR3 DNA reads as TGTGCCAGCAGCGCCGGGACTAGCGGGGCGGCGCGAGAGACCCAGTACTTC.

This clonotype was counted a few times. This chain uses TRBV20-1 with TRBJ1-6, with 7 bases aligning to TRBD1. V was clipped by 6 bases and J by 7 bases; unmatched bases: 18. The CDR3 has 17 amino acids. Germline V lookup: CDR1 DFQATT, CDR2 SNEGSKA (reference sequence). The CDR3 nucleotides read TGCAGTGCCCTTTCAAACCCGGGACAGACATTGAATTCACCCCTCCACTTT. Protein sequence: CSALSNPGQTLNSPLHF.

J is TRBJ2-5 and V is TRBV7-9; 9 nucleotides agree with TRBD2. The germline V gene has CDR1 SEHNR and CDR2 FQNEAQ (reference sequence). V trimming: 5 bases; J trimming: 0 bases; junction bases outside the gene matches: 13. CDR3 length: 18 residues. Here the CDR3 DNA reads TGTGCCAGCAGCACCGATGGGCTAGCGGGGCCGTACCAAGAGACCCAGTACTTC. As protein: CASSTDGLAGPYQETQYF.

This clonotype has just a few counts. This chain connects TRBV29-1 to TRBJ1-2, with 9 bases matching TRBD1. Trimming removed 7 bases from V and 5 bases from J; junction bases left unmatched: 8. The CDR3 is made up of 13 amino acids. Per germline, CDR1 SQVTM and CDR2 ANQGSEA. This CDR3 is CSDRQGEDYGYTF. Written as DNA, the CDR3 is TGCAGCGACCGACAGGGGGAAGATTATGGCTACACCTTC.

The CDR3 region is CASSPGTRVKNSPLHF. DNA of the CDR3: TGTGCCAGCAGCCCCGGGACCAGGGTTAAGAATTCACCCCTCCACTTT. The rearrangement uses TRBV7-9 and TRBJ1-6; possible D gene TRBD1, 5 bases. The CDR3 is 16 residues long. V was shortened by 5 bases and J by 7 bases, with 18 bases between the two germline ends. Per germline, CDR1 SEHNR and CDR2 FQNEAQ (reference sequence).

There are many counts of this clonotype. V and J are TRBV15 and TRBJ2-2; D is possibly TRBD2 (5 bases). The CDR3 is made up of 16 amino acids. Germline assignment: CDR1 LNHNV and CDR2 YYDKDF (reference sequence). V lost 0 bases, J lost 0 bases, and 8 bases lay in between. In DNA, the CDR3 is TGTGCCACCAGCAGAGACGGGGAATCGAACACCGGGGAGCTGTTTTTT. Its protein is CATSRDGESNTGELFF.

The V gene is TRBV19, the J gene TRBJ2-5, with D perhaps assigned TRBD1 or TRBD2 (5 bases each). Trimming took 6 bases from V and 9 from J, leaving 17 bases between them. This CDR3 spans 13 amino acids. Germline V gene lookup returns CDR1 LNHDA and CDR2 SQIVND (reference sequence). The CDR3 nucleotides read TGTGCCAGTAGCCCGGGGCTCGAGGCGGCCCAGTACTTC. Its protein is CASSPGLEAAQYF.

The chain recombines TRBV20-1 with TRBJ2-1, with 7 bases lining up with TRBD2. The CDR3 has 15 amino acids. V shed 6 bases and J 9 bases; nucleotides not matched to a gene: 17. The germline gives CDR1 DFQATT, CDR2 SNEGSKA (reference sequence). CDR3 sequence: CSANRPRGVSREQFF. The CDR3 nucleotides read TGCAGTGCCAACCGACCCCGGGGGGTTAGCCGTGAGCAGTTCTTC.

CDR3 region: CASSTGVMNTEAFF. The CDR3 nucleotides are TGTGCCAGCAGTACGGGCGTCATGAACACTGAAGCTTTCTTT. The genes are TRBV27 and TRBJ1-1; no firm D call. V lost 5 bases and J 0 bases, leaving 10 bases between the germline ends. Germline CDR1 is MNHEY and CDR2 is SMNVEV (reference sequence). The CDR3 loop spans 14 amino acids.

This clonotype appeared a few times. This sequence joins TRBV5-6 and TRBJ2-2; no clear D. Germline assignment: CDR1 SGHDT and CDR2 YYEEEE. V was pared by 4 bases and J by 2 bases, with 15 bases between. This CDR3 is built from 16 residues. CDR3 sequence (DNA): TGTGCCAGCAGCGGCCTGGAGAAGCTTAACACCGGGGAGCTGTTTTTT. Encoded protein: CASSGLEKLNTGELFF.

This clonotype came up a few times. The chain joins TRBV7-9 to TRBJ1-6; the D is unclear. The CDR3 runs to 18 residues. The germline gives CDR1 SEHNR, CDR2 FQNEAQ (reference sequence). V was clipped by 10 bases and J by 0 bases, with 22 bases between them. CDR3 loop: CAITTDRQASSYNSPLHF. CDR3 DNA: TGTGCCATCACTACGGATCGGCAGGCGAGCTCCTATAATTCACCCCTCCACTTT.

The chain links TRBV12-5 to TRBJ2-4; possible D gene TRBD1, 5 bases. V was pared by 4 bases and J by 1 base, with 11 bases between. The CDR3 is 15 residues long. CDR1 LGHNT and CDR2 FRNRAP come from the germline V gene. The CDR3 reads CASGSQGSAKNIQYF. In DNA form, the CDR3 reads TGTGCTAGTGGTTCTCAGGGAAGCGCCAAAAACATTCAGTACTTC.

Only a few counts were recorded for this clonotype. This chain uses TRBV12-3 or TRBV12-4 with TRBJ2-5, with TRBD2 as a possible D gene (6 bases). The CDR3 spans 15 residues. Trimming removed 4 bases at V and 4 bases at J, with 16 bases between. The CDR3, as DNA: TGTGCCAGCAGTTCAGCGGGCAATGGGGGAGAGACCCAGTACTTC. Protein sequence: CASSSAGNGGETQYF.

The chain is built from TRBV15 and TRBJ1-2; possibly TRBD1 for D (5 bases). The CDR3 totals 15 residues. CDR1 is LNHNV and CDR2 is YYDKDF in the germline V gene (reference sequence). The V end lost 0 bases, the J end lost 4 bases, and 12 bases lay between the germline ends. This CDR3 reads CATSRDQTGPYGYTF. DNA for the CDR3: TGTGCCACCAGCAGAGATCAAACAGGACCCTATGGCTACACCTTC.

This clonotype was seen a handful of times. The rearrangement links TRBV6-2 or TRBV6-3 to TRBJ2-2, with D perhaps matching TRBD2 (5 bases). Germline lookup yields CDR1 MNHEY and CDR2 SVGEGT. The CDR3 is made up of 13 amino acids. V dropped 8 bases and J dropped 3 bases, with 10 bases sitting between them. CDR3 DNA: TGTGCCAGCCAGGAGGATTACACCGGGGAGCTGTTTTTT. Its protein is CASQEDYTGELFF.

V usage is TRBV3-1 and J usage is TRBJ2-4; no definite D call. Germline lookup yields CDR1 LGHDT and CDR2 YNNKEL (reference sequence). Trimming shortened V by 1 base and J by 1 base, and 8 bases separated the two germline ends. There are 15 residues in the CDR3. The CDR3 is CASSQAAPAKNIQYF. DNA of the CDR3: TGTGCCAGCAGCCAAGCGGCTCCCGCCAAAAACATTCAGTACTTC.

Only a few counts were recorded for this clonotype. The chain is built from TRBV19 and TRBJ2-7; 13 nucleotides agree with TRBD2. The CDR3 covers 14 residues. Trimming removed 10 bases from V and 2 bases from J; junction bases left unmatched: 5. Germline CDR1 and CDR2: LNHDA and SQIVND (reference sequence). In DNA form, the CDR3 reads TGTGCCACCAGAACTAGCGGGGGGGCCTACGAGCAGTACTTC. This gives the protein CATRTSGGAYEQYF.

Only a few counts were recorded for this clonotype. This chain joins TRBV6-6 and TRBJ1-5; the D gene is possibly TRBD1 (6 bases). V lost 2 bases and J lost 0, with 23 bases in between. The CDR3 consists of 20 residues. Germline loops: CDR1 MNHNY, CDR2 SVGAGI (reference sequence). The CDR3 here is CASSYLKTGINRYSNQPQHF. CDR3 bases: TGTGCCAGCAGTTACCTAAAGACAGGCATAAACCGGTATAGCAATCAGCCCCAGCATTTT.

This clonotype was found a few times. The chain combines TRBV7-9 with TRBJ2-2, with D perhaps TRBD2 (5 bases). The V gene lost 5 bases and the J gene lost 4 bases, with 20 bases spanning the gap. This CDR3 spans 17 amino acids. The germline V gene has CDR1 SEHNR and CDR2 FQNEAQ (reference sequence). CDR3 DNA sequence: TGTGCCAGCAGCCTACTAGACCGGGTCCTTTTCACCGGGGAGCTGTTTTTT. The encoded protein is CASSLLDRVLFTGELFF.